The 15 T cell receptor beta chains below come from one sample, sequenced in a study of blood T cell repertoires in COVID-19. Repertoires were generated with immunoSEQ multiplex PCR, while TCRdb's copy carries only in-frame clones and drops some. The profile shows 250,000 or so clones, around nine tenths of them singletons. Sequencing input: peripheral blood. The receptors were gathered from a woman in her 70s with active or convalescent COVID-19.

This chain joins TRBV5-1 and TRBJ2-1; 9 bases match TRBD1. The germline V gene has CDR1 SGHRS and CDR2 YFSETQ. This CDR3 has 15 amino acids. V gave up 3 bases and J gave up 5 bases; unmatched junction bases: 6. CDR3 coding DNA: TGCGCCAGCAGCTCCCGACAGGGGGTCGACAATGAGCAGTTCTTC. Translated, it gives CASSSRQGVDNEQFF.

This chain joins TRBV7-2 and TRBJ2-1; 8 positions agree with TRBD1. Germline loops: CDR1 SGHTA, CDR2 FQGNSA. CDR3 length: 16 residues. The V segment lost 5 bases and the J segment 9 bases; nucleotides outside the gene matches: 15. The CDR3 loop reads CASSPHGQGIGGEQFF. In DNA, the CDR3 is TGTGCCAGCAGCCCTCACGGACAGGGCATTGGGGGTGAGCAGTTCTTC.

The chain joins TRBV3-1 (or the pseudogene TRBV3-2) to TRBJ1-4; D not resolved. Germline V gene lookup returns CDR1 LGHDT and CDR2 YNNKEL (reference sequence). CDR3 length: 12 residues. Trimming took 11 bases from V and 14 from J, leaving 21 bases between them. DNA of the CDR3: TGTGCCCCCCGGGAATCTGACCCTCCTCTGTTTTTT. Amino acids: CAPRESDPPLFF.

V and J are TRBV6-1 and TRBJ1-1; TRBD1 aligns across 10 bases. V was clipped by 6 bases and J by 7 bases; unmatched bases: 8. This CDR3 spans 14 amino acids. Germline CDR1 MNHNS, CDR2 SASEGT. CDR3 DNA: TGTGCCAGCAGACAAGAGACAGGGGGCTTTGAAGCTTTCTTT. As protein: CASRQETGGFEAFF.

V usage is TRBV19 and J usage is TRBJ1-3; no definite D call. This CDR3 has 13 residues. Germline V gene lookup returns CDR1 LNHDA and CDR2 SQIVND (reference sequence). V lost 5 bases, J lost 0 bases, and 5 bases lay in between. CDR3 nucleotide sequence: TGTGCCAGTAGTGAGGTCTCTGGAAACACCATATATTTT. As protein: CASSEVSGNTIYF.

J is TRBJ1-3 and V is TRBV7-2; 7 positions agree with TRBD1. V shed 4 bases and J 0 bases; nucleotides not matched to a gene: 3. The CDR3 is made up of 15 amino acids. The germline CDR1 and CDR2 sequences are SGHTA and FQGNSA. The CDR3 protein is CASSSGQPSGNTIYF. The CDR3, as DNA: TGTGCCAGCAGCTCGGGACAGCCCTCTGGAAACACCATATATTTT.

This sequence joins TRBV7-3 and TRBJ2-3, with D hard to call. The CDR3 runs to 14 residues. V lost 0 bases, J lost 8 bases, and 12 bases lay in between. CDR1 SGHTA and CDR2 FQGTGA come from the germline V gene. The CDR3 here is CASSLTVVRPTQYF. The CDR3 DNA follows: TGTGCCAGCAGCTTAACGGTGGTGCGGCCTACGCAGTATTTT.

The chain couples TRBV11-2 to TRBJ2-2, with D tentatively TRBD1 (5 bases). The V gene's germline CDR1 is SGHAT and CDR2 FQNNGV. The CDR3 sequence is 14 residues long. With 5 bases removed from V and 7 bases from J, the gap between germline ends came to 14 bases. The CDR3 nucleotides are TGTGCCAGCAGCCTAGTCAGGGATGTCGGGGAGCTGTTTTTT. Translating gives CASSLVRDVGELFF.

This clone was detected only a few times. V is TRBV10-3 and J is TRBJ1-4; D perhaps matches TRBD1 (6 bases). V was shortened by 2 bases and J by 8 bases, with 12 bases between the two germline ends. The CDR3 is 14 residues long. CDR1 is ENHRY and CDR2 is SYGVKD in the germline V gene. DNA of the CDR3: TGTGCCATCAGTGAGCAGGGGCTTATAGAAAAACTGTTTTTT. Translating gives CAISEQGLIEKLFF.

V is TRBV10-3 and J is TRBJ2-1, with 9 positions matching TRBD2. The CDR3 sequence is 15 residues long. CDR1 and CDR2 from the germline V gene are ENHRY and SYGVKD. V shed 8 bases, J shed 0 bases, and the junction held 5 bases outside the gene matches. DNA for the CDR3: TGTGCCATCCGCGGTAGCGGGAGCTCCTACAATGAGCAGTTCTTC. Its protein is CAIRGSGSSYNEQFF.

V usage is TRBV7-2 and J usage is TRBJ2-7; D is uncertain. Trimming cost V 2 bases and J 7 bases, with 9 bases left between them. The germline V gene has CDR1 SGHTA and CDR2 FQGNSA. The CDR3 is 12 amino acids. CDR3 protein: CASSLLTREQYF. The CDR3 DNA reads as TGTGCCAGCAGCTTACTAACGAGGGAGCAGTACTTC.

In DNA form, the CDR3 reads TGCAGCGTCGTTCACCCACTTACTGGAAACACCATATATTTT. It is translated as CSVVHPLTGNTIYF. The V and J genes are TRBV29-1 and TRBJ1-3; D gene unclear. V lost 6 bases and J lost 2, with 14 bases in between. Germline-derived CDR1 and CDR2 are SQVTM and ANQGSEA. The CDR3 loop spans 14 amino acids.

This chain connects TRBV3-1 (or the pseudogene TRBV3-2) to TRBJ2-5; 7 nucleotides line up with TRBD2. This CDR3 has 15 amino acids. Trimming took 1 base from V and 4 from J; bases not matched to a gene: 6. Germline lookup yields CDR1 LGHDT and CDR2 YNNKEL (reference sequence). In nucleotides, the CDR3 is TGTGCCAGCAGCCAAGGACTAGCTAGGGGAGAGACCCAGTACTTC. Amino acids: CASSQGLARGETQYF.

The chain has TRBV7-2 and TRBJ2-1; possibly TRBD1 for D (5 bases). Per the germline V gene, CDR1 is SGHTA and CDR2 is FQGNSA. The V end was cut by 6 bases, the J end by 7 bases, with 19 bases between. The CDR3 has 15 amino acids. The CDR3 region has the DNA TGTGCCAGCAGACCAAGCCCTGACCAGGGAAATGAGCAGTTCTTC. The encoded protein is CASRPSPDQGNEQFF.

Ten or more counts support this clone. The CDR3 nucleotides are TGTGCCAGCAGAACTAGCTCGCCTGAGCAGTTCTTC. Encoded protein: CASRTSSPEQFF. The chain employs TRBV12-3 or TRBV12-4 and TRBJ2-1, with a weak D call TRBD2 (6 bases). This CDR3 has 12 residues. Trimming cost V 6 bases and J 9 bases, with 12 bases left between them.